Included here is one T cell receptor (beta chain) sequence, with context. The antigen remains unidentified. This sample is drawn from a study of radiation and T cells in renal cell carcinoma. Study-level results: No pretreatment tumor biopsies were available for baseline clonotypes.

Repertoires were generated with immunoSEQ multiplex PCR, while TCRdb's copy carries only in-frame clones and drops some. The table includes 150,000 or so clones, about 88% detected once. The CDR3 runs 12 residues. V was cut by 6 bases and J by 1 base, with 6 bases left in between. Per the germline V gene, CDR1 is LNHDA and CDR2 is SQIVND (reference sequence). Regarding time point: baseline pretreatment blood. Treatment meaning: 15 Gy SBRT to primary tumor, nephrectomy 4 weeks later. Sequencing used blood, obtained from a patient whose treatment included radiotherapy and nephrectomy. V and J are TRBV19 and TRBJ1-1, with D hard to call. This clonotype originated in a woman in her seventies with renal cell carcinoma. Written as DNA, the CDR3 is TGTGCCAGTAGCACAAAGAACACTGAAGCTTTCTTT. Translated: CASSTKNTEAFF.